This T cell receptor (beta chain) was identified in a study of T cell responses to AZD1222 COVID-19 vaccine. Whole-study context: Pooling was applied to second doses at about 4 or about 12 weeks. General observations from the study: The CD4 TCRs associated with vaccination extended across spike and predominated at 160-218 and 743-854.

Details on this clone: What it binds is unknown.

Produced via immunoSEQ multiplex PCR; TCRdb's table is partial and in-frame only. The profile shows around 63,000 clones, 85% of them singletons. Sample: peripheral blood, taken on day 0 of AZD1222 vaccination. The receptor was isolated from an adult in good health.

The CDR3 loop reads CASSYATVNTEAFF. The CDR3 nucleotides are TGTGCCAGCAGTTACGCCACAGTGAACACTGAAGCTTTCTTT. The rearrangement uses TRBV6-5 and TRBJ1-1, with unresolved D. Germline CDR1 and CDR2: MNHEY and SVGAGI. The V end lost 2 bases, the J end lost 0 bases, and 7 bases lay between the germline ends. The CDR3 contains 14 residues.